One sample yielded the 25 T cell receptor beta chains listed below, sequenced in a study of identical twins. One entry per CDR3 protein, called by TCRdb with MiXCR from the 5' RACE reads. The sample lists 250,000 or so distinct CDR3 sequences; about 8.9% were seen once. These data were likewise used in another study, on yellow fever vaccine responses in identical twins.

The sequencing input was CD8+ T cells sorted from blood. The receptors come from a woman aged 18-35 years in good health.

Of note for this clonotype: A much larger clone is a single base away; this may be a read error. The chain's CDR3 is CASSQVNGLAGVELFF. The CDR3 DNA reads TGTGCCAGCAGCCAAGTGAATGGACTAGCGGGAGTTGAGCTGTTCTTC. The gene calls are TRBV4-2 and TRBJ2-1; 13 nucleotides match TRBD2. The V gene's germline CDR1 is LGHNA and CDR2 YNFKEQ. CDR3 length equals 16 residues.

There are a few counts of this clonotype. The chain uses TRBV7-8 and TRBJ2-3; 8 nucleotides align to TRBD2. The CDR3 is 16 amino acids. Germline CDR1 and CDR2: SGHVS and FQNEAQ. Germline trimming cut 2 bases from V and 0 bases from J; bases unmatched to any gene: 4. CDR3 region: CASSLRAGESTDTQYF. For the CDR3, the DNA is TGTGCCAGCAGCTTACGAGCGGGAGAGAGCACAGATACGCAGTATTTT.

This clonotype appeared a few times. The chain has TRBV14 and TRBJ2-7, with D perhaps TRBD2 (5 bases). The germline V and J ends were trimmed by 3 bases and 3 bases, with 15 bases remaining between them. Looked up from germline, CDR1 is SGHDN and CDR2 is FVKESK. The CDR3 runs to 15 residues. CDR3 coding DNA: TGTGCCAGCAGCCACCCTTCCGGAGGACTCTACGAGCAGTACTTC. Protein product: CASSHPSGGLYEQYF.

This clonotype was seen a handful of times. The CDR3 region is CASSLDPPRPSYEQYF. The CDR3 DNA follows: TGTGCCAGCAGCTTAGACCCTCCAAGGCCCTCCTACGAGCAGTACTTC. The chain employs TRBV11-2 and TRBJ2-7; no reliable D call. The CDR3 has 16 residues. The germline V and J ends were trimmed by 0 bases and 0 bases, with 12 bases remaining between them. Germline V gene lookup returns CDR1 SGHAT and CDR2 FQNNGV.

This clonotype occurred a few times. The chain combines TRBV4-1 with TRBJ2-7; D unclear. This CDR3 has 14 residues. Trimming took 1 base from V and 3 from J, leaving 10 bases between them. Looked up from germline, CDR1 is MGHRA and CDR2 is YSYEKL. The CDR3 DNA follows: TGCGCCAGCAGCCAAGGTGTGGTTAACTACGAGCAGTACTTC. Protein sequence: CASSQGVVNYEQYF.

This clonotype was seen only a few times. In DNA, the CDR3 is TGTGCCAGCAGCCCCCGGGGAGGCAATCAGCCCCAGCATTTT. It codes for CASSPRGGNQPQHF. The rearrangement joins TRBV6-1 to TRBJ1-5; the D is unclear. The CDR3 totals 14 residues. With 6 bases removed from V and 2 bases from J, the gap between germline ends came to 11 bases. CDR1 is MNHNS and CDR2 is SASEGT in the germline V gene.

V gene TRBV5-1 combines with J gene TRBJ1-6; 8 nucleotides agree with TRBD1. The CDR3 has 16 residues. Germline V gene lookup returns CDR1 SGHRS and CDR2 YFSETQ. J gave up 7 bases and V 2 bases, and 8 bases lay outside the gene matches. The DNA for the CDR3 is TGCGCCAGCAGCTTCGGGTGGGACAGGTTCAATTCACCCCTCCACTTT. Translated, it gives CASSFGWDRFNSPLHF.

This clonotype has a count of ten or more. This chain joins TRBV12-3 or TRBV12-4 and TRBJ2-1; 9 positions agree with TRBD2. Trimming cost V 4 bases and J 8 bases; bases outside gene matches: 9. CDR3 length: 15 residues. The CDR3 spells CASSWIAGEVDEQFF. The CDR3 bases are TGTGCCAGCAGTTGGATAGCGGGGGAGGTGGATGAGCAGTTCTTC.

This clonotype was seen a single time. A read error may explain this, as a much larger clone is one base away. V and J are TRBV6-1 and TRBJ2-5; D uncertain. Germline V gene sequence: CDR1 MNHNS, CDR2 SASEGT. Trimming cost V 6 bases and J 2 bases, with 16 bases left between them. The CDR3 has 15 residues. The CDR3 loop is CASSLIGSQQETQYF. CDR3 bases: TGTGCCAGCAGCTTGATCGGGTCCCAACAAGAGACCCAGTACTTC.

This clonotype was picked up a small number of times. The CDR3 loop reads CASSYEGQNSPLHF. The CDR3 DNA reads as TGCGCCAGCAGCTACGAGGGACAAAATTCACCCCTCCACTTT. The V call is TRBV5-1, the J call TRBJ1-6; TRBD1 is a possible D gene (6 bases). The CDR3 consists of 14 residues. Trimming shortened V by 3 bases and J by 7 bases, and 11 bases separated the two germline ends. Germline values: CDR1 SGHRS, CDR2 YFSETQ.

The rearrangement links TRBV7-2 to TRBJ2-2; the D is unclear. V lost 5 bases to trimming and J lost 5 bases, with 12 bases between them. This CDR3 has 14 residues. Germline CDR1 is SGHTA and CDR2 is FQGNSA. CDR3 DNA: TGTGCCAGCAGCCCTCTGTTGGGTACCGGGGAGCTGTTTTTT. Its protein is CASSPLLGTGELFF.

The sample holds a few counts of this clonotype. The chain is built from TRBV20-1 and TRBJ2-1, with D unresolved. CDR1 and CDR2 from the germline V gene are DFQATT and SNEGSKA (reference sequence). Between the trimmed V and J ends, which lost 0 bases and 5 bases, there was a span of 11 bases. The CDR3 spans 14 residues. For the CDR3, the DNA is TGCAGTGCTAGAGATTTAAAGACAAACAATGAGCAGTTCTTC. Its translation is CSARDLKTNNEQFF.

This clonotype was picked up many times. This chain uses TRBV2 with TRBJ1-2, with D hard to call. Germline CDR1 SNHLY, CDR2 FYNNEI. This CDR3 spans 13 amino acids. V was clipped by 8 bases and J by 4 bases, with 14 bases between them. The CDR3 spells CASPVRGGYGYTF. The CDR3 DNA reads TGTGCCAGCCCGGTGCGGGGTGGCTATGGCTACACCTTC.

As DNA, the CDR3 is TGTGCCAGCAGCTTAGAGGGGACTAGCGGGAACCCACACACAGATACGCAGTATTTT. This translates into CASSLEGTSGNPHTDTQYF. J is TRBJ2-3 and V is TRBV11-2, with 13 bases identical to TRBD2. CDR3 length equals 19 residues. Unmatched junction bases numbered 8, after V lost 0 bases and J lost 2 bases. CDR1 is SGHAT, CDR2 FQNNGV, per germline.

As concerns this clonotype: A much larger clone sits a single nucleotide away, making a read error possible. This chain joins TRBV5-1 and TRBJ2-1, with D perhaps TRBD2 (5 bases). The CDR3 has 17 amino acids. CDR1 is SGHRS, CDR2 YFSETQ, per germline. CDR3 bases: TGCGCCAGCAGCTTGAATTCGCAGTCAGCGGCCTACAATGAGCGGTTCTTC. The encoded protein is CASSLNSQSAAYNERFF.

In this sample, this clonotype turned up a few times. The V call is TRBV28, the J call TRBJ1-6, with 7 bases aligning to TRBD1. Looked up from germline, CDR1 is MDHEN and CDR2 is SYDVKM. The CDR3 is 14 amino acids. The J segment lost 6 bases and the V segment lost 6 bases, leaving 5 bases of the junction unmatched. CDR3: CASSPGQSNSPLHF. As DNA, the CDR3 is TGTGCCAGCAGCCCGGGACAGTCTAATTCACCCCTCCACTTT. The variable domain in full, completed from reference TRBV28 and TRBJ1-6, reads DVKVTQSSRYLVKRTGEKVFLECVQDMDHENMFWYRQDPGLGLRLIYFSYDVKMKEKGDIPEGYSVSREKKERFSLILESASTNQTSMYLCASSPGQSNSPLHFGNGTRLTVT.

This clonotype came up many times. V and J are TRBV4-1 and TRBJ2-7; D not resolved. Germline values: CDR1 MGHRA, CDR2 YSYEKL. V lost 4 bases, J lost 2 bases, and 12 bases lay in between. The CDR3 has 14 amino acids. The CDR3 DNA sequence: TGCGCCAGCAGCCTCGGTGTAACGGCCTACGAGCAGTACTTC. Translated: CASSLGVTAYEQYF.

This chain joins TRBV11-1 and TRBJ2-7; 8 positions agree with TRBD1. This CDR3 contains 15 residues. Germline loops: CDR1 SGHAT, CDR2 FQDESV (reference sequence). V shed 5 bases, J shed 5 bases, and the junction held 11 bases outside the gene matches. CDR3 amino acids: CASSHRTGSLHEQYF. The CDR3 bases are TGTGCCAGCAGCCATAGGACAGGGTCCCTCCACGAGCAGTACTTC. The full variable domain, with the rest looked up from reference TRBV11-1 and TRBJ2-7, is EAEVAQSPRYKITEKSQAVAFWCDPISGHATLYWYRQILGQGPELLVQFQDESVVDDSQLPKDRFSAERLKGVDSTLKIQPAELGDSAMYLCASSHRTGSLHEQYFGPGTRLTVT.

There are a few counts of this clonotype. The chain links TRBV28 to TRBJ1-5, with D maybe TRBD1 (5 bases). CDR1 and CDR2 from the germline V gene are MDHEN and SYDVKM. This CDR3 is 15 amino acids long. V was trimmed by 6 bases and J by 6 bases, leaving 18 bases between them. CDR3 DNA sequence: TGTGCCAGCAGCCTCAGGGTTTCCGGGGTTCAGCCCCAGCATTTT. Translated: CASSLRVSGVQPQHF.

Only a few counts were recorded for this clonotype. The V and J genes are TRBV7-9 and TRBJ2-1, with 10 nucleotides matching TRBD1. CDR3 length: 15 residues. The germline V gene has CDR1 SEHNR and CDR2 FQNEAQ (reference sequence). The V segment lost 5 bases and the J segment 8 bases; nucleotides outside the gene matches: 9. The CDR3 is CASSRPGQGLHEQFF. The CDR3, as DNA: TGTGCCAGCAGCCGACCGGGACAGGGGTTGCATGAGCAGTTCTTC.

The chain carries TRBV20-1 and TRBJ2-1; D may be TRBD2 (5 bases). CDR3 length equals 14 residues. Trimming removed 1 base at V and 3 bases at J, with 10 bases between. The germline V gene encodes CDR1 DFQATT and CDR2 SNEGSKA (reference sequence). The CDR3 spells CSARALEGYNEQFF. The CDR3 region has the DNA TGCAGTGCTAGAGCGCTAGAGGGCTACAATGAGCAGTTCTTC.

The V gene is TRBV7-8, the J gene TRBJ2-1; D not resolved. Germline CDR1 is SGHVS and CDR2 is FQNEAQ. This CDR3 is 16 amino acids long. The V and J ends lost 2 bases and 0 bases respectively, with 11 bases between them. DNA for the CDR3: TGTGCCAGCAGCTTATTCCAGGAGAGCTCCTACAATGAGCAGTTCTTC. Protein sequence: CASSLFQESSYNEQFF.

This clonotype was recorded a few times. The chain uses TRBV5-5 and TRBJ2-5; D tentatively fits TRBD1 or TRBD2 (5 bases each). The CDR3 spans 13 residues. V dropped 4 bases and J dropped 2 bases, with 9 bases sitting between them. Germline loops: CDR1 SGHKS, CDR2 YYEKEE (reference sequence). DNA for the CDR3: TGTGCCAGCAGCAGGGACCTGCAAGAGACCCAGTACTTC. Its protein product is CASSRDLQETQYF.

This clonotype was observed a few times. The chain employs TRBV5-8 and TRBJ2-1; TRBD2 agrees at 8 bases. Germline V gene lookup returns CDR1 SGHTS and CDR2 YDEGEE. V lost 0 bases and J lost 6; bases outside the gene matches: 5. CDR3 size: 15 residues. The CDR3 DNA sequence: TGTGCCAGCAGCTTGGCACCTAGCGGGCTCAATGAGCAGTTCTTC. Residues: CASSLAPSGLNEQFF.

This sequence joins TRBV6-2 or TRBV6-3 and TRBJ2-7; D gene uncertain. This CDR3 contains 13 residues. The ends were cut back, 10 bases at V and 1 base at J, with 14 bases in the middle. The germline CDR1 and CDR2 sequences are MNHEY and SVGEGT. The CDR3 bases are TGTGCCACCGCAGAGACTTATTCCTACGAGCAGTACTTC. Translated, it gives CATAETYSYEQYF.